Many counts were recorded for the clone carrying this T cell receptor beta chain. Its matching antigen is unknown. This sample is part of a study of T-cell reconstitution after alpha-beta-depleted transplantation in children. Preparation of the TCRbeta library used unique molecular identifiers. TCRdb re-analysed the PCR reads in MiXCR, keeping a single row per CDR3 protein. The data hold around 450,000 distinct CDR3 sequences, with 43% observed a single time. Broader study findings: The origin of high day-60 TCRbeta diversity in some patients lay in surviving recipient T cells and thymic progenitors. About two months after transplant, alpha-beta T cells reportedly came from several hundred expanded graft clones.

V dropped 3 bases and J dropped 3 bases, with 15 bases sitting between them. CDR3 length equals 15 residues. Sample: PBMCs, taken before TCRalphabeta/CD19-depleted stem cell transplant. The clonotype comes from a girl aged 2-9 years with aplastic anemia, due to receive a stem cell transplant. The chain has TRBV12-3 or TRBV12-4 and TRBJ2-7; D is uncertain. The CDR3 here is CASSFTLLADYEQYF. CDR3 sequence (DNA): TGTGCCAGCAGTTTCACCCTTCTGGCGGACTACGAGCAGTACTTC.